The entry that follows covers one T cell receptor (beta chain) sequence. This sample was included in a study of blood T cell repertoires in COVID-19. The V gene's germline CDR1 is MDHEN and CDR2 SYDVKM. V shed 6 bases, J shed 6 bases, and the junction held 11 bases outside the gene matches. CDR3 length: 17 amino acids. TCRdb's table, derived via immunoSEQ multiplex PCR, lists solely in-frame clones and lacks some. This sample has 350,000 to 500,000 clones, with about 88% found just once. The V and J genes are TRBV28 and TRBJ2-2; 12 bases align to TRBD2. The clonotype originates from a woman in her late teens or twenties who had been exposed to COVID-19. The sample comprised PBMCs or T cells enriched from blood (not recorded which). Written as DNA, the CDR3 is TGTGCCAGCAGCCGACACCGACTAGCGGGAGTTTCCGGGGAGCTGTTTTTT. This codes for CASSRHRLAGVSGELFF.